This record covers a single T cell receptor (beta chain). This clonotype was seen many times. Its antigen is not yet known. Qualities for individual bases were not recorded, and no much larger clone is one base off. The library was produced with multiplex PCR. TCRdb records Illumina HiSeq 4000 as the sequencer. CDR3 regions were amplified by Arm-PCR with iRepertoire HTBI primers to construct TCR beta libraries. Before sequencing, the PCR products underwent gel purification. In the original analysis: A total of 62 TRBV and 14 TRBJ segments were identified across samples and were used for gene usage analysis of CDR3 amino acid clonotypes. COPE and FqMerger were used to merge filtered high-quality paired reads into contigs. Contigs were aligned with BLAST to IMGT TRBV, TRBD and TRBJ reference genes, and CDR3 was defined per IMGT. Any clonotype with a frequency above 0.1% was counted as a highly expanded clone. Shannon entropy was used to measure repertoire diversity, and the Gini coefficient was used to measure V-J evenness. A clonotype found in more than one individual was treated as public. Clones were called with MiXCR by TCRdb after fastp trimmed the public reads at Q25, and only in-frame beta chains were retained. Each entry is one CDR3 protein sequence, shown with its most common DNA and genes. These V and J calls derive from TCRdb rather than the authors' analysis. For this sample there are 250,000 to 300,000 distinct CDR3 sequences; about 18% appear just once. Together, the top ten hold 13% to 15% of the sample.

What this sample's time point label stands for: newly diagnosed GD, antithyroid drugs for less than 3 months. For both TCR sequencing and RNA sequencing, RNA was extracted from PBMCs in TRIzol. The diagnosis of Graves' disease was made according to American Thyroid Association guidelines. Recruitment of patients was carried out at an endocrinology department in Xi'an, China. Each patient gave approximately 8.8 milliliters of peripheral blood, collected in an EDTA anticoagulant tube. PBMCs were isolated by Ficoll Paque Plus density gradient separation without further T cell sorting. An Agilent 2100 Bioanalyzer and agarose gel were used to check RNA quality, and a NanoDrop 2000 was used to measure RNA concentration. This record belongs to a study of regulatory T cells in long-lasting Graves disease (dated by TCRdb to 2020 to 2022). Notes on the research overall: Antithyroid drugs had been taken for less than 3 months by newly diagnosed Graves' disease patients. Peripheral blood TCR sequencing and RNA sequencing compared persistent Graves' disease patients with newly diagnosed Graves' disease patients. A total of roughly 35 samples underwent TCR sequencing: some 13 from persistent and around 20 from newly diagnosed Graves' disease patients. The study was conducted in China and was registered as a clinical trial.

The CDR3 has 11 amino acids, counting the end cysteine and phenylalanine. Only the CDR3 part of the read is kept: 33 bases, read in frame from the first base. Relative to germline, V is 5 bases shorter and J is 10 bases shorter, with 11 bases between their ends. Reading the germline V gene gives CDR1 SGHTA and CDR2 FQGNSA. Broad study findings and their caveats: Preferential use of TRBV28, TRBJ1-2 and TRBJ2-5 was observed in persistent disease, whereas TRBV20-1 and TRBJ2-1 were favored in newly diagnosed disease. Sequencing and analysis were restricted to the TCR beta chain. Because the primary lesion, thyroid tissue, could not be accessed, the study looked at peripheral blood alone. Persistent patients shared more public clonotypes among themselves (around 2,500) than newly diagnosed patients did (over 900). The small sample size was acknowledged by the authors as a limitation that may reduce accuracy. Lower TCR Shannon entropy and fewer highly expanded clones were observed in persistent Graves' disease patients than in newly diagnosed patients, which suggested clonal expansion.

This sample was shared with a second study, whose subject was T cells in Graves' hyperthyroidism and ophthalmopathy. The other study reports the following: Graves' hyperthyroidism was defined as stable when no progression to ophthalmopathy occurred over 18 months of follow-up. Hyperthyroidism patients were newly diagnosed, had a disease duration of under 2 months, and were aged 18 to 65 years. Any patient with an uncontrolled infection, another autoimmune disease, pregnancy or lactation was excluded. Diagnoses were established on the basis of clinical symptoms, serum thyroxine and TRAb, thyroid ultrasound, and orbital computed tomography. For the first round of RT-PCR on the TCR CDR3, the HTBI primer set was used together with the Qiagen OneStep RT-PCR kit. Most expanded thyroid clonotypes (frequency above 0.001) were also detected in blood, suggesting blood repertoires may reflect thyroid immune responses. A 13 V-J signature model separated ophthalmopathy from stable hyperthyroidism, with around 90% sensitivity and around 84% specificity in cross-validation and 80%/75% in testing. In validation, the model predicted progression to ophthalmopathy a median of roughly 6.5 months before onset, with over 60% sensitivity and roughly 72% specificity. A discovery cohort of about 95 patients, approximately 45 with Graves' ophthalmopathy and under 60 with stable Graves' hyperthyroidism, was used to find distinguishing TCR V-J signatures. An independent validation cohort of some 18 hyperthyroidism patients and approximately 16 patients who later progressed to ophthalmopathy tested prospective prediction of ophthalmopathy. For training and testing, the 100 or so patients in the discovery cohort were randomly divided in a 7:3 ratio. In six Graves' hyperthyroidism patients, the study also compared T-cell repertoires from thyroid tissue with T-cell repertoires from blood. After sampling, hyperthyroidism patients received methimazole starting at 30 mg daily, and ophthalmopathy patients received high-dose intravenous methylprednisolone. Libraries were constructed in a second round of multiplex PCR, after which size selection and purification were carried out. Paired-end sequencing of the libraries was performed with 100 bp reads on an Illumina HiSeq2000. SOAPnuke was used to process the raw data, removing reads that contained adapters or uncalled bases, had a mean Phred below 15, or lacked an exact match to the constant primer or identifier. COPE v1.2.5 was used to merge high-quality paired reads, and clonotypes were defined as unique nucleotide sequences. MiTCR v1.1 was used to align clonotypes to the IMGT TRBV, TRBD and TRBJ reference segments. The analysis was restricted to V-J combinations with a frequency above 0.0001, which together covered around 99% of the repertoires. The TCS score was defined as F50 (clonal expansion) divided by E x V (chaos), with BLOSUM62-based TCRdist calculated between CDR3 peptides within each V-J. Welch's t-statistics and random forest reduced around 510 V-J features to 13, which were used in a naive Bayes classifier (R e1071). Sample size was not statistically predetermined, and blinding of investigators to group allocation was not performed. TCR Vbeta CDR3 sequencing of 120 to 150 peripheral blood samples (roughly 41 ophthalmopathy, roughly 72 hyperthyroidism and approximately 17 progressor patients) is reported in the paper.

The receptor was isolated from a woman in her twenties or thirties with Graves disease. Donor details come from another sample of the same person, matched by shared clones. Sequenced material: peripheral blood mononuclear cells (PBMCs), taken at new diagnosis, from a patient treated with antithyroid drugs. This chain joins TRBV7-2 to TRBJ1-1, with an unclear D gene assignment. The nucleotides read TGTGCCAGCAGCCCCGGTTATTCAGCTTTCTTT. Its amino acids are CASSPGYSAFF.